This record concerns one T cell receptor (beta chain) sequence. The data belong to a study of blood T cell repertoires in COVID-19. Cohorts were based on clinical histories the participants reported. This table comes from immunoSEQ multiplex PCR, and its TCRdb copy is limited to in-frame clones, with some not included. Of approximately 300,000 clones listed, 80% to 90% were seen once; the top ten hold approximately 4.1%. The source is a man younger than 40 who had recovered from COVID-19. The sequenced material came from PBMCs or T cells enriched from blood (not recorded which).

The CDR3 DNA reads TGTGCCAGCAGCCCGACTCAGTCTAACTATGGCTACACCTTC. Amino acid sequence: CASSPTQSNYGYTF. This sequence joins TRBV11-2 and TRBJ1-2; no clear D. CDR1 is SGHAT and CDR2 is FQNNGV in the germline V gene. Trimming shortened V by 5 bases and J by 0 bases, and 10 bases separated the two germline ends. The CDR3 runs 14 residues.